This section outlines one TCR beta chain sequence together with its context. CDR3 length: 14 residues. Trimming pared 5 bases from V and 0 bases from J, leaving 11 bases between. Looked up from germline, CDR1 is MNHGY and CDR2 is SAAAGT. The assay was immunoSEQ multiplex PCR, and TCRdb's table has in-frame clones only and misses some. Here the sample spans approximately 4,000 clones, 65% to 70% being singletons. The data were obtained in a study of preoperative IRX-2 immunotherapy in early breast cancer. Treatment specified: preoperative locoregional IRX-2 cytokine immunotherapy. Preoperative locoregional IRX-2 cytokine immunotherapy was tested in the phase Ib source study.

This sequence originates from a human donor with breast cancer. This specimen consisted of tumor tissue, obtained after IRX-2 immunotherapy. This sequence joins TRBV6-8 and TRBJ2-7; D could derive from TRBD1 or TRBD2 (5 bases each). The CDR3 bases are TGTGCCAGCAGTGGGACCTTCAGCTCCTACGAGCAGTACTTC. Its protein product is CASSGTFSSYEQYF.